These T cell receptor beta chains were read from a single sample in a study of blood T cell repertoires in COVID-19. The assay was immunoSEQ multiplex PCR, and TCRdb's table has in-frame clones only and misses some. The table records a few hundred thousand clones, roughly 83% of them present only once. The source material was peripheral blood. These receptors were taken from a man of 80 years or more with acute or convalescent COVID-19. CDR3s include the opening cysteine and the closing phenylalanine or tryptophan. A D gene is named only where the DNA matches it firmly. Not every row has a clone size; where given, it reads once, few, many or a size class.

cdr3_aa | cdr3_nt | clone_size | d_call | j_call | v_call
CASFMSTGELFF | TGTGCCAGCTTTATGTCGACCGGGGAGCTGTTTTTT | - | - | TRBJ2-2 | TRBV28
CASSYLAGGGYTF | TGTGCCAGCAGTTACCTGGCGGGAGGGGGCTACACCTTC | - | - | TRBJ1-2 | TRBV6-5
CSALTGGLSGANVLTF | TGCAGCGCACTGACAGGGGGCTTATCTGGGGCCAACGTCCTGACTTTC | - | TRBD1 | TRBJ2-6 | TRBV29-1
CASISTGEAKNIQYF | TGTGCCAGTATTTCTACCGGGGAAGCCAAAAACATTCAGTACTTC | few | - | TRBJ2-4 | TRBV19
CSVDIWGQNEQYF | TGCAGCGTTGATATCTGGGGGCAAAACGAGCAGTACTTC | - | - | TRBJ2-7 | TRBV29-1
CASSQTGTGYQPQHF | TGTGCCAGCAGTCAAACCGGGACAGGGTATCAGCCCCAGCATTTT | - | TRBD1 | TRBJ1-5 | TRBV6-5
CASRFRGGELFF | TGTGCCAGTAGGTTTCGCGGCGGGGAGCTGTTTTTT | few | - | TRBJ2-2 | TRBV19
CASSFNLADSGANVLTF | TGTGCCAGCAGCTTTAATTTGGCGGACTCTGGGGCCAACGTCCTGACTTTC | - | - | TRBJ2-6 | TRBV5-6
CASSREGQGVNQPQHF | TGTGCCAGCAGCCGAGAGGGACAGGGGGTAAATCAGCCCCAGCATTTT | - | TRBD1 | TRBJ1-5 | TRBV4-2
CASSRGLAGLSSYNEQFF | TGCGCCAGCAGCCGAGGACTAGCGGGATTGAGCTCCTACAATGAGCAGTTCTTC | - | TRBD2 | TRBJ2-1 | TRBV5-1
CASSESKREGGYTF | TGCGCCAGCAGTGAGTCGAAAAGGGAGGGTGGCTACACCTTC | - | - | TRBJ1-2 | TRBV10-2
CASIRQGNQPQHF | TGTGCCAGCATTAGACAGGGGAATCAGCCCCAGCATTTT | - | TRBD1 | TRBJ1-5 | TRBV6-6
CASSQDRAEQYF | TGTGCCAGCAGCCAGGACAGGGCCGAGCAGTACTTC | - | TRBD1 | TRBJ2-7 | TRBV7-2
CASSLGTAGYTF | TGTGCCAGTAGTCTAGGGACAGCTGGCTACACCTTC | few | TRBD1 | TRBJ1-2 | TRBV19
CASSVVGGADSPLHF | TGTGCCAGCAGCGTAGTAGGAGGAGCCGATTCACCCCTCCACTTT | - | - | TRBJ1-6 | TRBV9
CASSLDLGAGELFF | TGTGCCAGCAGCTTAGATTTAGGGGCCGGGGAGCTGTTTTTT | - | - | TRBJ2-2 | TRBV7-6
CASSLGQGTYDNEQFF | TGTGCCAGCAGCTTAGGTCAGGGGACGTACGACAATGAGCAGTTCTTC | once | - | TRBJ2-1 | TRBV7-8
CASSLTRDTEAFF | TGTGCCAGCAGCTTAACCCGCGACACTGAAGCTTTCTTT | - | - | TRBJ1-1 | TRBV7-3
CASSFSGDRKETQYF | TGTGCCAGCAGCTTCTCAGGGGATCGAAAAGAGACCCAGTACTTC | - | - | TRBJ2-5 | TRBV11-1
CASSPIAGGANEQFF | TGTGCCAGCAGCCCAATAGCGGGAGGGGCTAATGAGCAGTTCTTC | - | TRBD2 | TRBJ2-1 | TRBV7-3
CASSQTGTIGLSSYNEQFF | TGTGCCAGCAGCCAAACAGGGACTATCGGGTTAAGCTCCTACAATGAGCAGTTCTTC | few | - | TRBJ2-1 | TRBV7-8
CASSIGQAPLHF | TGTGCCAGTAGTATCGGCCAGGCACCCCTCCACTTT | - | - | TRBJ1-6 | TRBV19
CASSPRQLRNTEAFF | TGTGCCAGCAGTCCCCGACAGCTCAGGAACACTGAAGCTTTCTTT | - | - | TRBJ1-1 | TRBV6-5
CASSYGPGLVAGELFF | TGTGCCAGCAGTTACGGGCCGGGGTTGGTAGCCGGGGAGCTGTTTTTT | - | - | TRBJ2-2 | TRBV6-2/TRBV6-3
CASSYRGTSNQPQHF | TGTGCCAGCAGTTATAGGGGGACAAGCAATCAGCCCCAGCATTTT | - | - | TRBJ1-5 | TRBV6-2/TRBV6-3
CASSLDIRGTYEQYF | TGTGCCAGCAGCCTTGACATTCGGGGGACCTACGAGCAGTACTTC | - | - | TRBJ2-7 | TRBV5-5
CASTRTLGGTYEQYF | TGTGCCAGCACCAGGACCCTGGGGGGAACCTACGAGCAGTACTTC | - | - | TRBJ2-7 | TRBV6-5
CASSHDRGSNYGYTF | TGTGCCAGCTCACACGACAGGGGATCTAACTATGGCTACACCTTC | - | TRBD1 | TRBJ1-2 | TRBV18
CASSATGTSGISVFF | TGTGCCAGCAGCGCTACCGGGACTAGCGGGATTTCAGTATTCTTC | - | TRBD2 | TRBJ2-1 | TRBV9
CASRWLAGGTGELFF | TGTGCCAGCAGGTGGCTAGCGGGAGGCACCGGGGAGCTGTTTTTT | - | TRBD2 | TRBJ2-2 | TRBV2
CASTLQLNTEAFF | TGTGCCAGCACCCTTCAGTTGAACACTGAAGCTTTCTTT | once | - | TRBJ1-1 | TRBV12-3/TRBV12-4
CASSTWTGANTEAFF | TGCGCCAGCAGCACCTGGACAGGGGCGAACACTGAAGCTTTCTTT | - | TRBD1 | TRBJ1-1 | TRBV5-1
CAIPLGGKNTEAFF | TGCGCCATCCCTCTAGGAGGGAAAAACACTGAAGCTTTCTTT | - | - | TRBJ1-1 | TRBV23-1
CASSMNRVETQYF | TGTGCCAGTAGTATGAACAGGGTAGAGACCCAGTACTTC | - | - | TRBJ2-5 | TRBV19
CASGQGVKEKLFF | TGTGCCAGCGGGCAGGGGGTTAAGGAAAAACTGTTTTTT | - | TRBD1 | TRBJ1-4 | TRBV7-6
CASSLDDYNEQFF | TGTGCCAGCAGCCTAGACGACTACAATGAGCAGTTCTTC | - | - | TRBJ2-1 | TRBV6-5
CASSLVVWERNEQFF | TGTGCCAGCAGCTTAGTCGTTTGGGAGCGGAATGAGCAGTTCTTC | - | - | TRBJ2-1 | TRBV11-2
CSVRRTSGRTTNEQFF | TGCAGCGTTCGAAGGACTAGCGGGAGAACGACGAATGAGCAGTTCTTC | - | TRBD2 | TRBJ2-1 | TRBV29-1
CASSYFGQGPEKLFF | TGTGCCAGCAGTTACTTCGGGCAGGGGCCCGAAAAACTGTTTTTT | few | - | TRBJ1-4 | TRBV6-5
CASSQDRLRGGEKLFF | TGTGCCAGCAGCCAAGATAGGCTAAGGGGAGGGGAAAAACTGTTTTTT | once | - | TRBJ1-4 | TRBV3-1/TRBV3-2
CASSFSVSQETQYF | TGTGCCAGCAGCTTTTCTGTATCTCAAGAGACCCAGTACTTC | - | - | TRBJ2-5 | TRBV5-4
CASLRLAYQETQYF | TGTGCCAGCCTCCGACTAGCGTACCAAGAGACCCAGTACTTC | - | TRBD2 | TRBJ2-5 | TRBV5-6
CASRVTGGGTEAFF | TGCGCCAGCAGAGTCACAGGGGGGGGCACTGAAGCTTTCTTT | - | TRBD1 | TRBJ1-1 | TRBV10-2
CASSYSSALNEQFF | TGTGCCAGCAGTTACTCGTCAGCGCTCAATGAGCAGTTCTTC | - | - | TRBJ2-1 | TRBV6-6
CASTGQEDRDGRPQHF | TGTGCCAGCACTGGACAGGAAGATCGTGACGGGCGGCCCCAGCATTTT | - | TRBD1 | TRBJ1-5 | TRBV28
CATSWGVEKLFF | TGTGCCACCAGCTGGGGCGTCGAAAAACTGTTTTTT | once | - | TRBJ1-4 | TRBV15
CASSSPTGTSGNTIYF | TGTGCCAGCAGTTCCCCTACAGGGACCTCTGGAAACACCATATATTTT | - | - | TRBJ1-3 | TRBV28
CSVEQGPDTQYF | TGCAGCGTTGAACAGGGCCCAGATACGCAGTATTTT | - | - | TRBJ2-3 | TRBV29-1
CASSLGLSDNEQFF | TGTGCCAGCAGTTTAGGACTATCCGATAATGAGCAGTTCTTC | once | - | TRBJ2-1 | TRBV27
CASRSPGQQKPQHF | TGTGCCAGCAGAAGTCCGGGACAGCAGAAGCCCCAGCATTTT | - | TRBD1 | TRBJ1-5 | TRBV28
CASSMDRADTQYF | TGTGCCAGTAGTATGGATCGGGCAGATACGCAGTATTTT | - | - | TRBJ2-3 | TRBV19
CASSSGNSPLHF | TGTGCCAGCAGCTCAGGGAACTCACCCCTCCACTTT | - | - | TRBJ1-6 | TRBV5-5
CASSSGPGAYNEQFF | TGTGCCAGCAGCTCAGGACCCGGGGCCTACAATGAGCAGTTCTTC | - | - | TRBJ2-1 | TRBV5-4
CASSPYSGPGVPYEQYF | TGTGCCAGCAGTCCCTATTCGGGGCCAGGGGTCCCCTACGAGCAGTACTTC | - | - | TRBJ2-7 | TRBV14